This record covers a single TCR beta chain. This CDR3 comprises 15 residues. CDR1 is MNHEY and CDR2 is SMNVEV in the germline V gene (reference sequence). The germline V and J ends were trimmed by 6 bases and 0 bases, with 11 bases remaining between them. The sample comes from a study of shared clonotypes between healthy human individuals. Clones were read by immunoSEQ multiplex PCR, and TCRdb kept only the in-frame ones, dropping some. The sample holds 2 million to 2.5 million clones, just under 95% seen once. V usage is TRBV27 and J usage is TRBJ1-4; tentatively, D is TRBD1 (6 bases). The sequence derives from a man aged 18 to 29 in good health. Some clones in this sample may be carry-over from other donors' samples. The sequenced sample consisted of naive CD4+ T cells from PBMCs. Stated subset: CD45RA+ positively selected. The CDR3 region is CASSSGQTTNEKLFF. The DNA of the CDR3 is TGTGCCAGCAGCTCAGGACAGACAACTAATGAAAAACTGTTTTTT.